The next 30 T cell receptor beta chains were all read from a single sample in a study of T-cell reconstitution after alpha-beta-depleted transplantation in children. Molecular barcoding with unique molecular identifiers was used for the TCRbeta library. TCRdb analysed the PCR reads with MiXCR anew, one entry per CDR3 protein. The table records about 300,000 distinct CDR3 sequences, 10% of them present only once. Here the sequenced sample was PBMCs, taken before TCRalphabeta/CD19-depleted stem cell transplant. Receptors were obtained from a boy under two years old with acute myeloid leukemia, due to receive a stem cell transplant.

The sample holds many counts of this clonotype. The genes are TRBV12-3 or TRBV12-4 and TRBJ2-5; TRBD1 might be the D (6 bases). V was clipped by 3 bases and J by 4 bases, with 15 bases between them. The length of the CDR3 is 15 residues. The DNA for the CDR3 is TGTGCCAGCAGTTTGGATGGAACAGGGCTAGAGACCCAGTACTTC. Its translation is CASSLDGTGLETQYF.

V is TRBV4-3 and J is TRBJ2-7; D unclear. The V end lost 1 base, the J end lost 4 bases, and 8 bases lay between the germline ends. Germline CDR1 is LGHNA and CDR2 is YSLEER. The CDR3 covers 13 residues. The CDR3 DNA is TGCGCCAGCAGCCAAGCCCGGTTTTACGAGCAGTACTTC. This translates into CASSQARFYEQYF.

This clonotype was counted at least ten times. One end of the junction fails to match germline, which may point to a read error. V gene TRBV5-1 combines with J gene TRBJ1-1; D gene uncertain. The CDR3 consists of 11 residues. Germline V gene data show CDR1 as SGHRS and CDR2 as YFSETQ. CDR3 residues: CASSLGSEAFF. CDR3 nucleotides: TGTGCCAGCAGCCTGGGATCTGAAGCTTTCTTT.

This clonotype was picked up many times. The chain recombines TRBV29-1 with TRBJ2-7; 9 positions match TRBD2. The CDR3 has 14 residues. CDR1 SQVTM and CDR2 ANQGSEA come from the germline V gene. Unmatched junction bases numbered 7, after V lost 4 bases and J lost 3 bases. CDR3 nucleotides: TGCAGCGTTGCCGCGGGAGGGCCCGGCTACGAGCAGTACTTC. Protein sequence: CSVAAGGPGYEQYF.

The CDR3 protein is CSAGDRRHEQFF. The DNA of the CDR3 is TGCAGCGCCGGGGACCGCCGACATGAGCAGTTCTTC. The chain links TRBV29-1 to TRBJ2-1; either TRBD1 or TRBD2 may supply D (5 bases each). This CDR3 spans 12 amino acids. V was cut by 7 bases and J by 8 bases, with 15 bases left in between. Germline V lookup: CDR1 SQVTM, CDR2 ANQGSEA.

There are a few counts of this clonotype. The chain couples TRBV20-1 to TRBJ1-1; D may be TRBD1 (6 bases). There are 17 residues in the CDR3. The germline V and J ends were trimmed by 1 base and 0 bases, with 18 bases remaining between them. Per germline, CDR1 DFQATT and CDR2 SNEGSKA (reference sequence). CDR3 loop: CSARVRGATIMNTEAFF. The CDR3 bases are TGCAGTGCTAGAGTTCGGGGGGCGACTATCATGAACACTGAAGCTTTCTTT.

A note on this clonotype: Being one base from a much bigger clone, this may be a read error. This chain joins TRBV3-1 and TRBJ2-5; TRBD2 agrees at 8 bases. CDR3 length equals 18 residues. The germline V gene encodes CDR1 LGHDT and CDR2 YNNKEL (reference sequence). The CDR3: CARSPQTGGRGAQETQYF. The CDR3 DNA is TGTGCCCGCAGTCCCCAAACGGGGGGGCGCGGGGCACAAGAGACCCAGTACTTC.

This clonotype was observed a handful of times. This rearrangement joins TRBV5-1 to TRBJ2-7, with D perhaps matching TRBD1 (6 bases). Germline V gene lookup returns CDR1 SGHRS and CDR2 YFSETQ. Trimming stripped 2 bases from V and 1 base from J, with 10 bases between. This CDR3 is built from 14 residues. The CDR3 here is CASSFLDSSYEQYF. The CDR3 DNA sequence: TGCGCCAGCAGCTTCCTGGACAGTTCCTACGAGCAGTACTTC.

The J gene is TRBJ2-7, the V gene TRBV6-5; 10 bases are shared with TRBD1. CDR1 is MNHEY, CDR2 SVGAGI, per germline. With V trimmed by 0 bases and J by 3 bases, 2 bases remained unmatched. CDR3 length: 15 residues. CDR3 sequence (DNA): TGTGCCAGCAGTTACTCGGGGACAGGGGACTACGAGCAGTACTTC. Its protein is CASSYSGTGDYEQYF.

Many counts were recorded for this clonotype. V is TRBV3-1 and J is TRBJ2-7; 14 nucleotides line up with TRBD2. The CDR3 extends over 16 amino acids. Germline loops: CDR1 LGHDT, CDR2 YNNKEL (reference sequence). Trimming removed 3 bases from V and 3 bases from J; junction bases left unmatched: 4. The CDR3 DNA is TGTGCCAGCAGCCACGCCGGGACTAGCGGGAGCTACGAGCAGTACTTC. Translated, it gives CASSHAGTSGSYEQYF.

This clonotype was detected many times. The V call is TRBV5-1, the J call TRBJ2-7; 10 bases map to TRBD1. The junction had 5 bases not matched to a gene; V was cut back by 3 bases and J by 5 bases. CDR1 and CDR2 from the germline V gene are SGHRS and YFSETQ. This CDR3 is built from 14 residues. The CDR3 reads CASSSPGTGDEQYF. The CDR3 coding sequence is TGCGCCAGCAGCTCCCCCGGGACAGGGGACGAGCAGTACTTC. The variable domain in full, completed from reference TRBV5-1 and TRBJ2-7, reads KAGVTQTPRYLIKTRGQQVTLSCSPISGHRSVSWYQQTPGQGLQFLFEYFSETQRNKGNFPGRFSGRQFSNSRSEMNVSTLELGDSALYLCASSSPGTGDEQYFGPGTRLTVT.

This clonotype was seen repeatedly, ten times or more. The gene calls are TRBV12-3 or TRBV12-4 and TRBJ2-2, with TRBD1 as a possible D gene (6 bases). V was trimmed by 5 bases and J by 0 bases, leaving 10 bases between them. CDR3 length: 15 residues. The CDR3 region has the DNA TGTGCCAGCAGTCCCGACAGGTCGAACACCGGGGAGCTGTTTTTT. Its translation is CASSPDRSNTGELFF.

The genes are TRBV20-1 and TRBJ2-1, with 12 bases that match TRBD2. Germline V CDR1 and CDR2: DFQATT, SNEGSKA (reference sequence). This CDR3 spans 15 amino acids. Trimming cost V 6 bases and J 5 bases; bases outside gene matches: 8. The CDR3 DNA reads TGCAGTGCCCCGCGACTAGCGGGAGTCCACAATGAGCAGTTCTTC. It yields the protein CSAPRLAGVHNEQFF.

The chain joins TRBV7-2 to TRBJ1-2, with TRBD1 as a possible D gene (6 bases). This CDR3 has 15 residues. CDR1 is SGHTA and CDR2 is FQGNSA in the germline V gene. V was clipped by 1 base and J by 4 bases, with 13 bases between them. CDR3 sequence reads: CASSLDGDRTYGYTF. The CDR3 DNA follows: TGTGCCAGCAGCTTAGATGGCGACAGGACCTATGGCTACACCTTC.

This clonotype was seen ten or more times. V and J are TRBV24-1 and TRBJ2-4, with D unresolved. Germline lookup yields CDR1 KGHDR and CDR2 SFDVKD. This CDR3 contains 9 residues. V was shortened by 9 bases and J by 9 bases, with 5 bases between the two germline ends. This chain's CDR3 is CATDAIQYF. The CDR3 DNA sequence: TGTGCCACCGATGCCATTCAGTACTTC.

In this sample, this clonotype turned up many times. Its ends do not fully match the called genes, so a read error is possible. The chain is built from TRBV7-8 and TRBJ2-5; TRBD2 matches 11 bases. Germline V gives CDR1 SGHVS, CDR2 FQNEAQ. There are 15 residues in the CDR3. The CDR3 DNA reads TGTGCCAGCATCTTAGCGGGGGGGCGACGGGAGACCCAGTACTTC. As protein: CASILAGGRRETQYF.

Many counts were recorded for this clonotype. This chain joins TRBV29-1 and TRBJ2-7, with D uncertain. Deletions cut 5 bases from V and 2 bases from J, with 16 bases between. Germline CDR1 SQVTM, CDR2 ANQGSEA. The CDR3 runs to 14 residues. The CDR3 reads CSVSRSSLPYEQYF. In DNA, the CDR3 is TGCAGCGTTAGTAGGAGCTCATTGCCCTACGAGCAGTACTTC.

Many counts were recorded for this clonotype. The genes are TRBV7-3 and TRBJ2-7, with D unresolved. The germline V and J ends were trimmed by 0 bases and 5 bases, with 14 bases remaining between them. The CDR3 totals 15 residues. CDR1 is SGHTA and CDR2 is FQGTGA in the germline V gene. CDR3 bases: TGTGCCAGCAGCTTAACTGGCAGGCAAGTCCACGAGCAGTACTTC. Encoded protein: CASSLTGRQVHEQYF.

The V and J genes are TRBV18 and TRBJ2-5; 7 bases line up with TRBD2. The CDR3 has 18 amino acids. Germline lookup yields CDR1 KGHSH and CDR2 LQKENI. V was clipped by 0 bases and J by 4 bases; unmatched bases: 14. The CDR3 loop reads CASSPPSGEYRGSETQYF. The CDR3 coding sequence is TGTGCCAGCTCACCACCCAGCGGGGAATACCGAGGGTCAGAGACCCAGTACTTC.

This clonotype was counted many times. In DNA form, the CDR3 reads TGTGCCAGCAGTTGGGATCCACAGGGCCCCGGGAGGACCTATGGCTACACCTTC. Translation gives CASSWDPQGPGRTYGYTF. This rearrangement joins TRBV6-5 to TRBJ1-2, with D perhaps TRBD1 (6 bases). Germline loops: CDR1 MNHEY, CDR2 SVGAGI. There are 18 residues in the CDR3. V was pared by 4 bases and J by 4 bases, with 25 bases between.

This chain connects TRBV18 to TRBJ1-5; TRBD1 agrees at 8 bases. This CDR3 region has 16 residues. Germline CDR1 KGHSH, CDR2 LQKENI. After removal of 2 bases from V and 3 bases from J, the junction contained 6 bases not matched to a gene. CDR3 coding DNA: TGTGCCAGCTCACCAACCGGGACAGGAGTCAATCAGCCCCAGCATTTT. It translates to CASSPTGTGVNQPQHF. The full variable domain, in which reference TRBV18 and TRBJ1-5 provide the parts outside the CDR3, is NAGVMQNPRHLVRRRGQEARLRCSPMKGHSHVYWYRQLPEEGLKFMVYLQKENIIDESGMPKERFSAEFPKEGPSILRIQQVVRGDSAAYFCASSPTGTGVNQPQHFGDGTRLSIL.

This chain connects TRBV29-1 to TRBJ2-7; 9 bases line up with TRBD2. Per the germline V gene, CDR1 is SQVTM and CDR2 is ANQGSEA. The CDR3 covers 14 residues. Trimming at V came to 4 bases and at J to 1 base, leaving 5 bases not matched to a gene. CDR3 residues: CSVVSSGRSYEQYF. As DNA, the CDR3 is TGCAGCGTTGTTAGTAGCGGGAGATCCTACGAGCAGTACTTC.

This clonotype was seen many times. V and J are TRBV2 and TRBJ2-7, with TRBD2 identical over 11 bases. From germline, CDR1 is SNHLY and CDR2 FYNNEI. The CDR3 is 14 residues long. The V segment lost 7 bases and the J segment 6 bases; nucleotides outside the gene matches: 8. CDR3 sequence (DNA): TGTGCCAGCACCCGGACTAGCGGGTTGCGCGAGCAGTACTTC. Translation gives CASTRTSGLREQYF.

Of note for this clonotype: A much larger clone differs by one base, so this may be a read error. V is TRBV28 and J is TRBJ2-4; D gene unclear. Trimming removed 5 bases from V and 8 bases from J, with 16 bases in between. Germline V lookup: CDR1 MDHEN, CDR2 SYDVKM. This CDR3 region has 14 residues. The CDR3 bases are TGTGCCAGCAGTCCTCCACCCCATCGAGACATTCAGTACTTC. Amino acids: CASSPPPHRDIQYF.

This chain connects TRBV7-2 to TRBJ2-1, with a possible D match to TRBD2 (6 bases). Per germline, CDR1 SGHTA and CDR2 FQGNSA. V was clipped by 0 bases and J by 2 bases, with 11 bases between them. CDR3 size: 16 residues. CDR3 bases: TGTGCCAGCAGCTTAGCGTCGGGACTGGCCTACAATGAGCAGTTCTTC. Translation: CASSLASGLAYNEQFF.

Only a few counts were recorded for this clonotype. The chain is built from TRBV5-1 and TRBJ2-5; TRBD2 matches 12 bases. V trimming: 3 bases; J trimming: 1 base; junction bases outside the gene matches: 7. Germline V gene sequence: CDR1 SGHRS, CDR2 YFSETQ. The CDR3 length is 17 residues. In DNA form, the CDR3 reads TGCGCCAGCAGCTCATTGACTAGCGGGGGATCCCAAGAGACCCAGTACTTC. It yields the protein CASSSLTSGGSQETQYF.

The table lists this clonotype with a few counts. The rearrangement joins TRBV5-1 to TRBJ1-2, with 7 bases fitting TRBD1. The ends lost 0 bases at V and 4 bases at J; junction bases unmatched: 6. Germline CDR1 reads SGHRS; CDR2 reads YFSETQ. The CDR3 extends over 15 amino acids. CDR3: CASSLGQGRSYGYTF. In DNA form, the CDR3 reads TGCGCCAGCAGCTTGGGACAGGGAAGGAGCTATGGCTACACCTTC.

This clonotype showed up just a few times. The rearrangement uses TRBV2 and TRBJ1-6; D unclear. The germline V gene has CDR1 SNHLY and CDR2 FYNNEI. Trimming shortened V by 4 bases and J by 9 bases, and 19 bases separated the two germline ends. The CDR3 runs 16 residues. This CDR3 reads CASSGGITPRASPLHF. Written as DNA, the CDR3 is TGTGCCAGCAGTGGTGGGATCACCCCCCGGGCTTCACCCCTCCACTTT.

The sample holds a few counts of this clonotype. V is TRBV20-1 and J is TRBJ1-4; D may be TRBD1 (5 bases). The CDR3 is 16 residues long. Trimming shortened V by 2 bases and J by 6 bases, and 19 bases separated the two germline ends. Germline V CDR1 and CDR2: DFQATT, SNEGSKA (reference sequence). CDR3 in amino acids: CSARRRDGSLYEKLFF. In DNA form, the CDR3 reads TGCAGTGCTAGAAGGCGGGACGGATCTTTATATGAAAAACTGTTTTTT.

In this sample, this clonotype turned up once. The chain is built from TRBV9 and TRBJ2-7; TRBD1 agrees at 9 bases. The V gene's germline CDR1 is SGDLS and CDR2 YYNGEE. The CDR3 extends over 14 amino acids. Unmatched junction bases numbered 5, after V lost 1 base and J lost 6 bases. The CDR3 loop reads CASSVQGQGSEQYF. The CDR3 DNA follows: TGTGCCAGCAGCGTACAGGGACAGGGAAGCGAGCAGTACTTC.